The next 9 T cell receptor beta chains were all read from a single sample in a study of blood T cell repertoires in COVID-19. This table comes from immunoSEQ multiplex PCR, and its TCRdb copy is limited to in-frame clones, with some not included. Counted here are about 59,000 clones, approximately 84% occurring once; the ten biggest clones make up more than 4.5%. What was sequenced was peripheral blood. The source of these receptors is a man older than 75 in a cohort sampled during active COVID-19.

J is TRBJ2-1 and V is TRBV27; 12 bases line up with TRBD1. CDR1 and CDR2 (germline): MNHEY, SMNVEV (reference sequence). The CDR3 has 13 amino acids. Trimming removed 8 bases from V and 9 bases from J; junction bases left unmatched: 5. The CDR3 DNA reads as TGTGCCAGCCGGGACAGGGGGCTAGGTGAGCAGTTCTTC. Translated: CASRDRGLGEQFF.

V usage is TRBV6-5 and J usage is TRBJ1-1, with 11 bases aligning to TRBD1. CDR1 MNHEY and CDR2 SVGAGI come from the germline V gene. With 2 bases clipped from V and 5 bases from J, the junction kept 7 bases outside the gene matches. CDR3 size: 16 residues. The CDR3 DNA is TGTGCCAGCAGTTACACACGGACAGGGGGCTTAACTGAAGCTTTCTTT. This codes for CASSYTRTGGLTEAFF.

V and J are TRBV5-1 and TRBJ1-4, with no clear D. CDR1 and CDR2 (germline): SGHRS, YFSETQ. The CDR3 length is 16 residues. Trimming shortened V by 3 bases and J by 3 bases, and 15 bases separated the two germline ends. CDR3 DNA: TGCGCCAGCAGCTCCCACGGAGGTTCATCTAATGAAAAACTGTTTTTT. It is translated as CASSSHGGSSNEKLFF.

In its sample, this clone is medium-sized. The J gene is TRBJ2-6, the V gene TRBV7-9, with 7 bases identical to TRBD2. Per the germline V gene, CDR1 is SEHNR and CDR2 is FQNEAQ (reference sequence). Trimming cost V 2 bases and J 0 bases; bases outside gene matches: 7. CDR3 size: 18 residues. As DNA, the CDR3 is TGTGCCAGCAGCTTATCGACTAGCCTCCTCTCTGGGGCCAACGTCCTGACTTTC. Translating gives CASSLSTSLLSGANVLTF.

This clone occurred a few times. V gene TRBV7-2 combines with J gene TRBJ2-7; 8 nucleotides agree with TRBD2. V gave up 5 bases and J gave up 3 bases; unmatched junction bases: 6. CDR1 SGHTA and CDR2 FQGNSA come from the germline V gene. This CDR3 has 14 residues. The CDR3 DNA follows: TGTGCCAGCAGCACTAGCGGAGGGGGCTACGAGCAGTACTTC. It encodes CASSTSGGGYEQYF.

This clone was observed once. The CDR3 nucleotides are TGTGCCAGCAAAGAACTAGCGCCCCCCTACGAGCAGTACTTC. Its translation is CASKELAPPYEQYF. V and J are TRBV6-5 and TRBJ2-7, with TRBD2 matching over 7 bases. Unmatched junction bases numbered 8, after V lost 7 bases and J lost 2 bases. The V gene's germline CDR1 is MNHEY and CDR2 SVGAGI. The CDR3 loop spans 14 amino acids.

The chain joins TRBV30 to TRBJ1-1; no reliable D call. Germline-derived CDR1 and CDR2 are GTSNPN and SVGIG (reference sequence). The V and J ends lost 0 bases and 0 bases respectively, with 11 bases between them. CDR3 length: 15 residues. The CDR3 loop is CAWSVPNGMNTEAFF. Here the CDR3 DNA reads TGTGCCTGGAGTGTACCGAACGGGATGAACACTGAAGCTTTCTTT.

The V gene is TRBV6-2 or TRBV6-3, the J gene TRBJ2-7; perhaps TRBD1 as D (6 bases). Germline loops: CDR1 MNHEY, CDR2 SVGEGT. V was trimmed by 4 bases and J by 6 bases, leaving 10 bases between them. CDR3 length: 12 amino acids. CDR3 nucleotides: TGTGCCAGCAGTTCCAGGGGTTCCGAGCAGTACTTC. It specifies CASSSRGSEQYF.

This chain connects TRBV4-3 to TRBJ2-6, with 10 bases fitting TRBD1. CDR3 size: 18 residues. CDR1 LGHNA and CDR2 YSLEER come from the germline V gene. The V gene end was trimmed by 0 bases and the J gene end by 3 bases; junction bases not matched to a gene: 5. The CDR3 protein is CASSQEGTGAFGANVLTF. CDR3 DNA: TGCGCCAGCAGCCAAGAAGGGACAGGGGCGTTTGGGGCCAACGTCCTGACTTTC.